The 27 T cell receptor beta chains below were found in one sample sequenced in a study of breast tumors, draining lymph nodes, adjacent tissues. MiXCR, run by TCRdb on the multiplex PCR reads, gives a single entry per CDR3 protein. The table lists some 65,000 distinct CDR3 sequences, approximately 45% of them singletons, with roughly 9% in the top ten. The sample was breast tumor tissue. The source of these receptors is a female donor with breast cancer. Some clones in this sample may be carry-over from other donors' samples.

The chain has TRBV15 and TRBJ1-2, with D possibly TRBD1 on 5 matching bases. CDR3 length: 11 residues. Germline CDR1 and CDR2: LNHNV and YYDKDF (reference sequence). Between the trimmed V and J ends, which lost 10 bases and 7 bases, there was a span of 13 bases. CDR3 sequence: CAKVGGGGYTF. CDR3 DNA: TGTGCCAAAGTGGGGGGGGGTGGCTACACCTTC.

The V and J genes are TRBV10-1 and TRBJ2-7; TRBD1 is a possible D gene (6 bases). The germline CDR1 and CDR2 sequences are WNHNN and SYGVQD (reference sequence). The CDR3 length is 12 residues. Trimming removed 11 bases at V and 5 bases at J, with 16 bases between. CDR3 bases: TGCGCCGGCCGTCCAGGGGCCCACGAGCAGTACTTC. Its translation is CAGRPGAHEQYF.

This clonotype occurred a few times. This chain links TRBV7-2 with TRBJ1-1, with TRBD1 as a possible D gene (6 bases). Trimming cost V 5 bases and J 0 bases, with 16 bases left between them. Germline V gene lookup returns CDR1 SGHTA and CDR2 FQGNSA. The CDR3 length is 16 residues. CDR3 residues: CASSPRTVGLNTEAFF. CDR3 nucleotides: TGTGCCAGCAGCCCTCGGACAGTAGGGCTGAACACTGAAGCTTTCTTT.

This clonotype was counted at least ten times. The V gene is TRBV20-1, the J gene TRBJ2-1, with a possible D match to TRBD2 (6 bases). This CDR3 is 14 amino acids long. Trimming left V 3 bases short and J 6 bases short, with 15 bases between. CDR1 is DFQATT, CDR2 SNEGSKA, per germline (reference sequence). CDR3 coding DNA: TGCAGTGCTAGCCCCTTCACTAGCACCAATGAGCAGTTCTTC. It yields the protein CSASPFTSTNEQFF.

The rearrangement uses TRBV12-3 or TRBV12-4 and TRBJ1-3; the match to TRBD1 covers 9 bases. With V trimmed by 7 bases and J by 2 bases, 12 bases remained unmatched. This CDR3 has 17 residues. CDR3 loop: CASTPGQGDEAGNTIYF. The CDR3 coding sequence is TGTGCCAGCACTCCGGGACAGGGAGATGAGGCTGGAAACACCATATATTTT.

Turning to this clonotype: Relative to the germline gene, one junction end is altered; a read error may explain this. The chain uses TRBV9 and TRBJ2-7; TRBD2 matches at 7 bases. This CDR3 is built from 14 residues. CDR1 SGDLS and CDR2 YYNGEE come from the germline V gene. CDR3 nucleotides: TGTACCAGCAGCGTTGGCGGGGGTCCCTACGAGCAGTACTTC. Encoded protein: CTSSVGGGPYEQYF.

The V and J genes are TRBV29-1 and TRBJ2-7; 7 nucleotides align to TRBD1. Germline V gives CDR1 SQVTM, CDR2 ANQGSEA. V trimming: 5 bases; J trimming: 3 bases; junction bases outside the gene matches: 7. This CDR3 has 13 residues. The CDR3 nucleotides read TGCAGCGTTACAGGGGCAGAGCTCTACGAGCAGTACTTC. It yields the protein CSVTGAELYEQYF.

On this clonotype itself: A much larger clone is a single base away; this may be a read error. V usage is TRBV30 and J usage is TRBJ2-2; 7 nucleotides line up with TRBD1. Germline V gene sequence: CDR1 GTSNPN, CDR2 SVGIG (reference sequence). The CDR3 has 13 residues. CDR3 loop: CAWDRENTGELLF. The CDR3 DNA reads as TGTGCCTGGGACAGGGAGAACACCGGGGAGCTGCTTTTT.

This clonotype was observed a few times. Given a much more abundant clone one base away, this may be a read error. Given the absence of the conserved phenylalanine or tryptophan at the CDR3 end, a read error is likely. This chain connects TRBV7-9 to TRBJ2-1; 7 positions agree with TRBD1. V was clipped by 5 bases and J by 3 bases; unmatched bases: 4. The germline gives CDR1 SEHNR, CDR2 FQNEAQ (reference sequence). The CDR3 is 14 amino acids. The CDR3 sequence: CASSPRQGYNEQFL. The CDR3 DNA reads as TGTGCCAGCAGCCCAAGACAGGGCTACAATGAGCAGTTCCTC.

At least ten counts were recorded for this clonotype. The chain joins TRBV6-2 or TRBV6-3 to TRBJ1-2; D gene uncertain. The CDR3 is 15 residues long. Trimming took off 2 bases at V and 1 base at J, with 11 bases between the two ends. Germline values: CDR1 MNHEY, CDR2 SVGEGT. The CDR3 protein is CASSYGSVDNYGYTF. The CDR3 nucleotides are TGTGCCAGCAGTTACGGTTCTGTTGATAACTATGGCTACACCTTC.

This clonotype appeared a single time. This may arise from a read error, as a much more abundant clone is one base away. The CDR3: CASKATDYNEQYF. Here the CDR3 DNA reads TGTGCCAGCAAAGCGACAGACTACAATGAGCAGTACTTC. The V and J genes are TRBV6-6 and TRBJ2-7; D tentatively reads TRBD1 or TRBD2 (5 bases each). In germline, CDR1 is MNHNY, CDR2 SVGAGI (reference sequence). The V end lost 7 bases, the J end lost 7 bases, and 17 bases lay between the germline ends. The CDR3 is made up of 13 amino acids.

This clonotype was counted many times. The V and J genes are TRBV4-2 and TRBJ2-1, with TRBD2 identical over 11 bases. The CDR3 consists of 17 residues. The V and J ends lost 3 bases and 5 bases, in that order; junction bases with no gene match: 9. The V gene's germline CDR1 is LGHNA and CDR2 YNFKEQ. The CDR3 protein is CASSHLASGRRDNEQFF. DNA for the CDR3: TGTGCCAGCAGCCATTTGGCTAGCGGGAGGAGAGACAATGAGCAGTTCTTC.

This clonotype was recorded many times. The rearrangement uses TRBV2 and TRBJ2-4; no firm D call. The length of the CDR3 is 17 residues. Germline lookup yields CDR1 SNHLY and CDR2 FYNNEI. The V end was cut by 9 bases, the J end by 8 bases, with 29 bases between. The CDR3 loop reads CARGSGSELKGRYIQYF. The CDR3 bases are TGTGCCAGGGGATCGGGTTCGGAACTCAAAGGGCGATACATTCAGTACTTC.

This clonotype showed up just once. The V call is TRBV6-5, the J call TRBJ2-7, with D perhaps TRBD1 (7 bases). CDR1 and CDR2 (germline): MNHEY, SVGAGI. Trimming pared 6 bases from V and 9 bases from J, leaving 24 bases between. CDR3 length: 15 amino acids. The CDR3 region is CASRGGQAIWDGQYF. In DNA, the CDR3 is TGTGCCAGCAGGGGAGGACAGGCGATTTGGGACGGGCAGTACTTC.

The chain is built from TRBV24-1 and TRBJ1-5; 8 bases map to TRBD1. Germline values: CDR1 KGHDR, CDR2 SFDVKD. The junction had 6 bases not matched to a gene; V was cut back by 3 bases and J by 6 bases. There are 15 residues in the CDR3. DNA for the CDR3: TGTGCCACCAGTGATGCAGGGGGCTTCACTCAGCCCCAGCATTTT. It translates to CATSDAGGFTQPQHF.

This clonotype was detected only once. V gene TRBV12-3 or TRBV12-4 combines with J gene TRBJ1-4; D gene uncertain. V gave up 6 bases and J gave up 7 bases, with 15 bases separating them. There are 14 residues in the CDR3. CDR3 residues: CASSPLAGAEKLFF. DNA of the CDR3: TGTGCCAGCAGCCCACTAGCGGGAGCTGAAAAACTGTTTTTT.

This clonotype occurred once. Sequence at one end of the junction differs from germline and may be a read error. The CDR3, as DNA: TGTGCCACCAGCGGCCAGGGGACCAGAGAGAACCAGTACTTC. This translates into CATSGQGTRENQYF. The chain carries TRBV24-1 and TRBJ2-5, with D tentatively TRBD1 (6 bases). The CDR3 length is 14 residues. CDR1 is KGHDR and CDR2 is SFDVKD in the germline V gene.

This clonotype was counted at least ten times. The chain links TRBV7-9 to TRBJ2-2; D is undetermined. V lost 3 bases to trimming and J lost 0 bases, with 5 bases between them. CDR1 and CDR2 from the germline V gene are SEHNR and FQNEAQ (reference sequence). The CDR3 has 14 residues. The CDR3 DNA reads TGTGCCAGCAGCTTTAGGACGAACACCGGGGAGCTGTTTTTT. It encodes CASSFRTNTGELFF.

In this sample, this clonotype turned up many times. Here the CDR3 reads CAISESNRGEQFF. DNA for the CDR3: TGTGCCATCAGTGAGTCGAACAGGGGTGAGCAGTTCTTC. The V call is TRBV10-3, the J call TRBJ2-1, with TRBD1 matching over 7 bases. The CDR3 extends over 13 amino acids. The germline V gene has CDR1 ENHRY and CDR2 SYGVKD. V shed 0 bases and J 9 bases; nucleotides not matched to a gene: 2.

The sample holds many counts of this clonotype. The gene calls are TRBV12-3 or TRBV12-4 and TRBJ1-5, with no clear D. Trimming stripped 6 bases from V and 4 bases from J, with 7 bases between. This CDR3 has 12 amino acids. The CDR3 DNA sequence: TGTGCCAGCAGCTTTGAAAATCAGCCCCAGCATTTT. Protein: CASSFENQPQHF.

The chain joins TRBV29-1 to TRBJ2-3, with 12 bases fitting TRBD2. This CDR3 has 14 amino acids. Germline trimming cut 6 bases from V and 5 bases from J; bases unmatched to any gene: 6. Germline loops: CDR1 SQVTM, CDR2 ANQGSEA. CDR3 amino acids: CSVTSSGGGDTQYF. The CDR3 bases are TGCAGCGTGACCTCTAGCGGGGGGGGAGATACGCAGTATTTT.

In its sample, this clonotype was seen many times. The chain couples TRBV6-5 to TRBJ1-2; D possibly corresponds to TRBD1 (6 bases). In germline, CDR1 is MNHEY, CDR2 SVGAGI. The CDR3 has 14 residues. V gave up 2 bases and J gave up 3 bases, with 10 bases separating them. Here the CDR3 reads CASSYGQKHYGYTF. The CDR3 region has the DNA TGTGCCAGCAGTTACGGACAGAAGCACTATGGCTACACCTTC.

This clonotype was counted ten times or more. The DNA of the CDR3 is TGTGCCAGCATTAACTCCGGCAGGCCCTACGAGCAGTACTTC. Encoded protein: CASINSGRPYEQYF. J is TRBJ2-7 and V is TRBV6-2 or TRBV6-3; D remains ambiguous. Trimming left V 7 bases short and J 2 bases short, with 15 bases between. Germline V gene data show CDR1 as MNHEY and CDR2 as SVGEGT. The CDR3 consists of 14 residues.

Many counts were recorded for this clonotype. This sequence joins TRBV12-5 and TRBJ2-5, with D perhaps matching TRBD1 or TRBD2 (6 bases each). This CDR3 contains 14 residues. Germline V gene lookup returns CDR1 LGHNT and CDR2 FRNRAP. Trimming removed 3 bases from V and 1 base from J, with 9 bases in between. CDR3 coding DNA: TGTGCTAGTGGTTTCTCGGGGGCCCAAGAGACCCAGTACTTC. As protein: CASGFSGAQETQYF.

The CDR3 region has the DNA TGTGCCTGGAGTGTACAAGGGACAGGGGGAGCTTTCTTT. It yields the protein CAWSVQGTGGAFF. The J gene is TRBJ1-1, the V gene TRBV30; TRBD1 matches 11 bases. J was trimmed by 10 bases and V by 0 bases; bases with no gene match: 4. Germline lookup yields CDR1 GTSNPN and CDR2 SVGIG (reference sequence). This CDR3 has 13 amino acids.

This clonotype has a count of ten or more. CDR3: CASLVHSGNTIYF. The CDR3 DNA follows: TGTGCCAGCTTGGTCCACTCTGGAAACACCATATATTTT. The V and J genes are TRBV12-3 or TRBV12-4 and TRBJ1-3; D gene ambiguous. V was pared by 8 bases and J by 0 bases, with 8 bases between. The CDR3 sequence is 13 residues long.

With regard to this clonotype: Since a much larger clone is just one base distant, this may be a read error. The V gene is TRBV6-1, the J gene TRBJ2-5, with a possible D match to TRBD2 (5 bases). The CDR3 consists of 13 residues. V lost 6 bases, J lost 5 bases, and 13 bases lay in between. Per germline, CDR1 MNHNS and CDR2 SASEGT. In DNA form, the CDR3 reads TGTGCCAGCAGGCATTTATTAGCGGAGACCCAGTACTTC. This translates into CASRHLLAETQYF.